One and the same sample provided the 30 T cell receptor beta chains below, sequenced in a study of cytomegalovirus exposure and HLA in healthy donors. TCRdb keeps only in-frame clones here, not all; method: immunoSEQ multiplex PCR. The data show 110,000 or so clones, with roughly nine tenths seen just once and roughly 4.4% held by the top ten. The source material was PBMCs. Receptors were obtained from a man aged 18 to 30 in good health and CMV-seropositive.

J is TRBJ1-4 and V is TRBV2; D uncertain. Trimming pared 4 bases from V and 3 bases from J, leaving 12 bases between. Germline-derived CDR1 and CDR2 are SNHLY and FYNNEI. The CDR3 covers 15 residues. The CDR3 region has the DNA TGTGCCAGCAGTGGGGTAGGAGGGCCTAATGAAAAACTGTTTTTT. Its translation: CASSGVGGPNEKLFF.

This sequence joins TRBV29-1 and TRBJ2-3; 7 bases align to TRBD1. Germline V gene lookup returns CDR1 SQVTM and CDR2 ANQGSEA. Trimming at V came to 7 bases and at J to 0 bases, leaving 7 bases not matched to a gene. This CDR3 is 14 amino acids long. The CDR3 DNA follows: TGCAGCGCCGCTGGACAGGATAGCACAGATACGCAGTATTTT. The encoded protein is CSAAGQDSTDTQYF.

The V gene is TRBV28, the J gene TRBJ2-2; TRBD1 matches at 9 bases. CDR1 and CDR2 (germline): MDHEN, SYDVKM. V dropped 5 bases and J dropped 6; count of bases not matched to a gene: 22. CDR3 size: 20 residues. In DNA, the CDR3 is TGTGCCAGCAGTGCCTACAGGGGGCGCGGTGGGGGCCCCACGGCCGGGGAGCTGTTTTTT. It translates to CASSAYRGRGGGPTAGELFF.

The chain recombines TRBV7-2 with TRBJ2-2, with TRBD2 matching over 9 bases. Germline values: CDR1 SGHTA, CDR2 FQGNSA. This CDR3 is 16 amino acids long. Germline trimming cut 2 bases from V and 4 bases from J; bases unmatched to any gene: 5. CDR3 sequence reads: CASSLSSGAPTGELFF. Written as DNA, the CDR3 is TGTGCCAGCAGCTTATCTAGCGGGGCCCCCACCGGGGAGCTGTTTTTT. The full variable domain, in which reference TRBV7-2 and TRBJ2-2 provide the parts outside the CDR3, is GAGVSQSPSNKVTEKGKDVELRCDPISGHTALYWYRQSLGQGLEFLIYFQGNSAPDKSGLPSDRFSAERTGGSVSTLTIQRTQQEDSAVYLCASSLSSGAPTGELFFGEGSRLTVL.

J is TRBJ1-4 and V is TRBV15; a possible D gene is TRBD1 (5 bases). This CDR3 has 16 residues. V dropped 1 base and J dropped 0 bases, with 9 bases sitting between them. From germline, CDR1 is LNHNV and CDR2 YYDKDF (reference sequence). The CDR3 DNA follows: TGTGCCACCAGCAGAGGACAGCAGACAACTAATGAAAAACTGTTTTTT. It yields the protein CATSRGQQTTNEKLFF.

The chain is built from TRBV7-2 and TRBJ2-5; the match to TRBD1 covers 10 bases. J was trimmed by 5 bases and V by 4 bases; bases with no gene match: 4. The CDR3 has 14 amino acids. CDR1 is SGHTA, CDR2 FQGNSA, per germline. CDR3 amino acids: CASSSWDRGETQYF. CDR3 bases: TGTGCCAGCAGCTCCTGGGACAGGGGCGAGACCCAGTACTTC.

The chain carries TRBV27 and TRBJ1-4, with 8 bases matching TRBD1. The V gene's germline CDR1 is MNHEY and CDR2 SMNVEV (reference sequence). The CDR3 is 17 residues long. Germline trimming cut 3 bases from V and 5 bases from J; bases unmatched to any gene: 11. CDR3 region: CASSFLIPGQENEKLFF. As DNA, the CDR3 is TGTGCCAGCAGTTTCCTTATTCCGGGACAGGAAAATGAAAAACTGTTTTTT.

The chain has TRBV13 and TRBJ1-2; D is ambiguous. V dropped 5 bases and J dropped 6 bases, with 19 bases sitting between them. Per the germline V gene, CDR1 is PRHDT and CDR2 is FYEKMQ (reference sequence). This CDR3 has 15 amino acids. The DNA of the CDR3 is TGTGCCAGCAGCGCCGCGCAGGCCAGTTGGGATGGCTACACCTTC. As protein: CASSAAQASWDGYTF.

The CDR3 region is CASSLTRETQYF. CDR3 in DNA: TGTGCCAGCAGTCTAACGCGTGAGACCCAGTACTTC. The chain couples TRBV28 to TRBJ2-5; D remains unclear. The CDR3 sequence is 12 residues long. V lost 5 bases and J lost 5, with 9 bases in between. CDR1 and CDR2 from the germline V gene are MDHEN and SYDVKM.

The V and J genes are TRBV2 and TRBJ2-4; no clear D gene. The CDR3 has 14 residues. The V gene's germline CDR1 is SNHLY and CDR2 FYNNEI. Trimming stripped 3 bases from V and 4 bases from J, with 10 bases between. CDR3: CASSDPSLKNIQYF. The CDR3 DNA is TGTGCCAGCAGTGACCCAAGCCTTAAAAACATTCAGTACTTC.

The rearrangement uses TRBV19 and TRBJ2-1, with TRBD2 matching over 10 bases. The germline V gene encodes CDR1 LNHDA and CDR2 SQIVND (reference sequence). Losses at the gene ends were 3 bases for V and 6 bases for J; bases not matched to a gene: 5. The CDR3 contains 15 residues. The CDR3 here is CASSIGLAGANEQFF. The CDR3 bases are TGTGCCAGTAGTATTGGTCTAGCGGGGGCCAATGAGCAGTTCTTC.

The chain is built from TRBV13 and TRBJ1-1; 7 positions match TRBD1. This CDR3 is 15 amino acids long. Unmatched junction bases numbered 8, after V lost 7 bases and J lost 0 bases. The V gene's germline CDR1 is PRHDT and CDR2 FYEKMQ (reference sequence). The DNA for the CDR3 is TGTGCCAGCAACCGCCGGACAGGTATGAACACTGAAGCTTTCTTT. Translated: CASNRRTGMNTEAFF.

This sequence joins TRBV2 and TRBJ1-2; TRBD1 might be the D (6 bases). V was cut by 9 bases and J by 8 bases, with 28 bases left in between. CDR1 and CDR2 from the germline V gene are SNHLY and FYNNEI. This CDR3 is 16 amino acids long. The CDR3 spells CAREGDLNRQTKGYTF. DNA of the CDR3: TGTGCCAGAGAGGGGGACCTAAATCGGCAGACAAAAGGCTACACCTTC.

The V gene is TRBV2, the J gene TRBJ1-1; D not resolved. V was clipped by 1 base and J by 4 bases, with 4 bases between them. Germline V gives CDR1 SNHLY, CDR2 FYNNEI. CDR3 size: 12 residues. The CDR3 here is CASSEGPTEAFF. The CDR3 nucleotides read TGTGCCAGCAGTGAAGGGCCCACTGAAGCTTTCTTT.

The chain combines TRBV2 with TRBJ1-2; TRBD1 matches 9 bases. Unmatched junction bases numbered 4, after V lost 10 bases and J lost 7 bases. The CDR3 spans 11 residues. Germline values: CDR1 SNHLY, CDR2 FYNNEI. CDR3 sequence: CAIQGAFGYTF. The CDR3 coding sequence is TGTGCCATACAGGGGGCTTTTGGCTACACCTTC. The full variable domain, in which reference TRBV2 and TRBJ1-2 provide the parts outside the CDR3, is EPEVTQTPSHQVTQMGQEVILRCVPISNHLYFYWYRQILGQKVEFLVSFYNNEISEKSEIFDDQFSVERPDGSNFTLKIRSTKLEDSAMYFCAIQGAFGYTFGSGTRLTVV.

The chain joins TRBV7-6 to TRBJ1-2; D uncertain. V gave up 5 bases and J gave up 4 bases, with 14 bases separating them. The germline gives CDR1 SGHVS, CDR2 FNYEAQ. This CDR3 region has 14 residues. CDR3 region: CASSLTDTPYGYTF. CDR3 bases: TGTGCCAGCAGCCTAACCGACACGCCCTATGGCTACACCTTC.

The sample holds one count of this clone. This chain uses TRBV6-1 with TRBJ1-4; D gene ambiguous. V shed 5 bases and J shed 10 bases, with 20 bases lying between them. In germline, CDR1 is MNHNS, CDR2 SASEGT. The CDR3 sequence is 15 residues long. CDR3 region: CASSLERASDGKLFF. The CDR3 region has the DNA TGTGCCAGCAGTTTGGAGCGGGCCTCGGATGGAAAACTGTTTTTT.

This chain uses TRBV28 with TRBJ1-5; TRBD1 might be the D (6 bases). Per the germline V gene, CDR1 is MDHEN and CDR2 is SYDVKM. This CDR3 region has 16 residues. The germline V and J ends were trimmed by 3 bases and 7 bases, with 19 bases remaining between them. CDR3 DNA sequence: TGTGCCAGCAGTTTGGGCCGGGGGGCCTGGGACCAGCCCCAGCATTTT. Translating it yields CASSLGRGAWDQPQHF.

V gene TRBV5-1 combines with J gene TRBJ1-5; the match to TRBD1 covers 10 bases. This CDR3 contains 16 residues. V was pared by 3 bases and J by 5 bases, with 8 bases of the junction left unmatched. Germline CDR1 is SGHRS and CDR2 is YFSETQ. CDR3 coding DNA: TGCGCCAGCAGCTCCGGGACAGGGGACAGTCATCAGCCCCAGCATTTT. Residues: CASSSGTGDSHQPQHF. Complete variable domain (other parts from reference TRBV5-1 and TRBJ1-5): KAGVTQTPRYLIKTRGQQVTLSCSPISGHRSVSWYQQTPGQGLQFLFEYFSETQRNKGNFPGRFSGRQFSNSRSEMNVSTLELGDSALYLCASSSGTGDSHQPQHFGDGTRLSIL.

CDR3 DNA: TGCGCCAGCAGTCAACTCCCGGGACAGGGTGATGAAAAACTGTTTTTT. Its protein product is CASSQLPGQGDEKLFF. The chain links TRBV4-3 to TRBJ1-4, with TRBD1 identical over 9 bases. V lost 6 bases and J lost 6; bases outside the gene matches: 11. CDR1 and CDR2 (germline): LGHNA, YSLEER. The CDR3 is 16 residues long.

This clone showed up just once. The chain carries TRBV5-1 and TRBJ2-7, with a possible D match to TRBD2 (5 bases). CDR3 length: 17 amino acids. The V gene's germline CDR1 is SGHRS and CDR2 YFSETQ. The V end was cut by 0 bases, the J end by 5 bases, with 21 bases between. The CDR3 here is CASSLEVSVGLGNEQYF. DNA for the CDR3: TGCGCCAGCAGCTTGGAGGTTTCGGTCGGACTGGGCAACGAGCAGTACTTC.

This clone was observed once. The chain couples TRBV29-1 to TRBJ1-2, with 9 bases lining up with TRBD1. The CDR3 contains 11 residues. After removal of 7 bases from V and 8 bases from J, the junction contained 5 bases not matched to a gene. Germline CDR1 is SQVTM and CDR2 is ANQGSEA. CDR3 sequence reads: CSAGTGSGYTF. The DNA of the CDR3 is TGCAGCGCCGGGACAGGGTCAGGCTACACCTTC.

This clone was found once. The rearrangement uses TRBV28 and TRBJ2-5; TRBD1 matches at 12 bases. The V and J ends lost 7 bases and 5 bases, in that order; junction bases with no gene match: 17. From germline, CDR1 is MDHEN and CDR2 SYDVKM. This CDR3 has 18 residues. The CDR3 DNA reads TGTGCCAGCACCCACGGGTACCGGGACAGGGGGCCCACGGAGACCCAGTACTTC. Translation: CASTHGYRDRGPTETQYF.

This CDR3 reads CAISPLDTANTEAFF. CDR3 DNA: TGTGCCATCAGTCCTCTTGACACAGCGAACACTGAAGCTTTCTTT. This rearrangement joins TRBV10-3 to TRBJ1-1; D ambiguous. The CDR3 spans 15 residues. Trimming removed 5 bases from V and 1 base from J, with 14 bases in between. Germline assignment: CDR1 ENHRY and CDR2 SYGVKD.

This clone has a single count. The chain carries TRBV18 and TRBJ2-5; TRBD2 might be the D (6 bases). The CDR3 loop spans 14 amino acids. Trimming pared 3 bases from V and 3 bases from J, leaving 11 bases between. Germline values: CDR1 KGHSH, CDR2 LQKENI. DNA of the CDR3: TGTGCCAGCTCACCTGGCTGGGGGGAAGAGACCCAGTACTTC. Translated, it gives CASSPGWGEETQYF.

This clone was detected only a few times. This sequence joins TRBV6-1 and TRBJ2-1; D is perhaps TRBD2 (6 bases). The V end lost 7 bases, the J end lost 0 bases, and 13 bases lay between the germline ends. The CDR3 runs 15 residues. Germline CDR1 and CDR2: MNHNS and SASEGT. Here the CDR3 reads CASILDGSSYNEQFF. The CDR3 DNA is TGTGCCAGCATTCTTGACGGGAGCTCCTACAATGAGCAGTTCTTC.

V is TRBV28 and J is TRBJ2-2, with 7 bases fitting TRBD1. With V trimmed by 5 bases and J by 5 bases, 5 bases remained unmatched. This CDR3 is built from 14 residues. Germline V gene data show CDR1 as MDHEN and CDR2 as SYDVKM. The CDR3: CASSTDRDTGELFF. CDR3 bases: TGTGCCAGCAGTACCGACAGGGATACCGGGGAGCTGTTTTTT.

This sequence joins TRBV18 and TRBJ1-2; tentative D call: TRBD1 (5 bases). CDR1 KGHSH and CDR2 LQKENI come from the germline V gene. The CDR3 sequence is 13 residues long. Deletions cut 3 bases from V and 5 bases from J, with 10 bases between. The CDR3 protein is CASSPTGVYGYTF. CDR3 in DNA: TGTGCCAGCTCACCCACGGGGGTTTATGGCTACACCTTC.

This chain uses TRBV9 with TRBJ2-3; maybe TRBD2 (5 bases). Trimming removed 4 bases from V and 4 bases from J, with 10 bases in between. The CDR3 consists of 13 residues. Germline loops: CDR1 SGDLS, CDR2 YYNGEE. The CDR3 sequence: CASSRPGADTQYF. CDR3 sequence (DNA): TGTGCCAGCAGCAGACCCGGGGCAGATACGCAGTATTTT.

The chain uses TRBV2 and TRBJ2-3; D perhaps matches TRBD1 (6 bases). Germline V gene lookup returns CDR1 SNHLY and CDR2 FYNNEI. V was trimmed by 4 bases and J by 1 base, leaving 12 bases between them. This CDR3 is 15 amino acids long. In DNA form, the CDR3 reads TGTGCCAGCAGTGTACAGGGTCCCCGCACAGATACGCAGTATTTT. As protein: CASSVQGPRTDTQYF. The whole variable domain, filled in from reference TRBV2 and TRBJ2-3, reads EPEVTQTPSHQVTQMGQEVILRCVPISNHLYFYWYRQILGQKVEFLVSFYNNEISEKSEIFDDQFSVERPDGSNFTLKIRSTKLEDSAMYFCASSVQGPRTDTQYFGPGTRLTVL.